This T cell receptor (beta chain) derives from a study of blood T cell repertoires in COVID-19. About the study: T cells, B-cell-depleted T cells, or PBMCs supplied cDNA or gDNA.

Original analysis: Researchers report that nucleated cell counts were estimated from reference gene primer amplification. Method: immunoSEQ multiplex PCR; TCRdb's copy keeps in-frame clones and lacks some. V and J calls and clone size are given by that table; D and trimming were obtained from the DNA. The repertoire holds tens of thousands of clones, with roughly 89% as singletons. Germline loops: CDR1 LGHDT, CDR2 YNNKEL (reference sequence). The CDR3 spans 17 residues. The ends lost 1 base at V and 4 bases at J; junction bases unmatched: 10. The J gene is TRBJ1-5, the V gene TRBV3-1 (or the pseudogene TRBV3-2), with 7 bases that match TRBD1. The receptor's source is a human donor in a cohort sampled during active COVID-19. The sequenced sample was peripheral blood. The CDR3 DNA reads TGTGCCAGCAGCCAAGGACAGGGCCGAGGGGGGAATCAGCCCCAGCATTTT. This gives the protein CASSQGQGRGGNQPQHF.